This TCR beta chain was found in a study of identical twins. The donors were all healthy and Caucasian. TCRdb independently ran MiXCR on the 5' RACE reads; one entry per CDR3 protein. In the table there are around 650,000 distinct CDR3 sequences, roughly 7.2% of which are singletons. The ends lost 11 bases at V and 0 bases at J; junction bases unmatched: 16. The CDR3 runs 18 residues. CDR1 and CDR2 (germline): LGHDT, YNNKEL (reference sequence). The sample was also reused in another study, on yellow fever vaccine responses in identical twins.

The chain is built from TRBV3-1 and TRBJ1-4; 9 nucleotides match TRBD1. This TCR came from a woman under 30 in good health. Sample: PBMCs. The CDR3, as DNA: TGTGCCTGCGCCCCGAGGGACAGGGCATATGCAACTAATGAAAAACTGTTTTTT. Amino acid sequence: CACAPRDRAYATNEKLFF. The whole variable domain, remainder taken from reference TRBV3-1 and TRBJ1-4, is DTAVSQTPKYLVTQMGNDKSIKCEQNLGHDTMYWYKQDSKKFLKIMFSYNNKELIINETVPNRFSPKSPDKAHLNLHINSLELGDSAVYFCACAPRDRAYATNEKLFFGSGTQLSVL.